These 23 T cell receptor beta chains share one sample of origin, sequenced in a study of blood T cells in healthy people across ages (dated by TCRdb to about 2015). Receptors were amplified or captured by 5' RACE. Sequencing relied on an Illumina HiSeq 2500. A second roughly 6 to 11 cycle PCR used a sample-barcoded 5' primer and a J-beta primer mix. TCRdb took the public reads, trimmed them with fastp at Q25, ran MiXCR for clone calling and kept in-frame beta chains. Every CDR3 protein is listed once, alongside the most common genes and DNA of its rows. This sample holds hundreds of thousands of distinct CDR3 sequences; more than 40% were observed only once. The ten biggest clones cover around a third of the sample. Specimen: blood. These receptors were obtained from a woman aged 55-70 years in good health.

The chain has TRBV12-3 or TRBV12-4 and TRBJ2-1, with a possible D match to TRBD2 (6 bases). The CDR3 sequence is 14 residues long. V was cut by 2 bases and J by 15 bases, with 20 bases left in between. The CDR3 region has the DNA TGTGCCAGCAGTTTACGGGACTCGAACCGGGTGCCGTTCTTC. The encoded protein is CASSLRDSNRVPFF.

This clonotype was seen only a few times. The V call is TRBV7-9, the J call TRBJ2-3, with 7 bases lining up with TRBD2. Germline V lookup: CDR1 SEHNR, CDR2 FQNEAQ (reference sequence). V trimming: 5 bases; J trimming: 5 bases; junction bases outside the gene matches: 13. There are 16 residues in the CDR3. The CDR3 nucleotides read TGTGCCAGCAGCCCTCTCTTAGGGCGGGAGTTAGATACGCAGTATTTT. The encoded protein is CASSPLLGRELDTQYF.

The rearrangement joins TRBV20-1 to TRBJ2-5, with TRBD2 identical over 7 bases. The J call could be wrong; TRBJ2-7 is a better fit for the DNA end. The CDR3 runs to 14 residues. From germline, CDR1 is DFQATT and CDR2 SNEGSKA (reference sequence). The CDR3 nucleotides are TGCAGTGCTAGAGGACGAGCGGGAAGGTACGAGCAGTACTTC. Its protein product is CSARGRAGRYEQYF.

The rearrangement links TRBV18 to TRBJ2-1; unclear D gene. V gave up 3 bases and J gave up 0 bases, with 12 bases separating them. Per germline, CDR1 KGHSH and CDR2 LQKENI. The CDR3 has 16 amino acids. CDR3 coding DNA: TGTGCCAGCTCACCGGGGTCCCTTACCTCCTACAATGAGCAGTTCTTC. Protein: CASSPGSLTSYNEQFF. Full variable domain (remainder filled in from reference TRBV18 and TRBJ2-1): NAGVMQNPRHLVRRRGQEARLRCSPMKGHSHVYWYRQLPEEGLKFMVYLQKENIIDESGMPKERFSAEFPKEGPSILRIQQVVRGDSAAYFCASSPGSLTSYNEQFFGPGTRLTVL.

The J gene is TRBJ2-3, the V gene TRBV15, with TRBD2 matching 10 bases. With 8 bases clipped from V and 2 bases from J, the junction kept 7 bases outside the gene matches. Germline CDR1 and CDR2: LNHNV and YYDKDF (reference sequence). This CDR3 is built from 15 residues. The CDR3 DNA sequence: TGTGCCACCCAGCGGGAGGGAATCTCCACAGATACGCAGTATTTT. Translation gives CATQREGISTDTQYF.

This clonotype appeared a few times. V usage is TRBV12-3 or TRBV12-4 and J usage is TRBJ2-3, with D unresolved. V dropped 2 bases and J dropped 6 bases, with 12 bases sitting between them. The CDR3 is 14 amino acids. CDR3: CASSLRGRGDTQYF. Written as DNA, the CDR3 is TGTGCCAGCAGTTTAAGAGGTCGTGGCGATACGCAGTATTTT.

This clonotype was observed many times. The chain combines TRBV4-3 with TRBJ2-4, with no clear D. The CDR3 consists of 16 residues. Germline V lookup: CDR1 LGHNA, CDR2 YSLEER. V gave up 0 bases and J gave up 1 base, with 10 bases separating them. As DNA, the CDR3 is TGCGCCAGCAGCCAAGAGGGTCCAGCTGCCAAAAACATTCAGTACTTC. This sequence encodes CASSQEGPAAKNIQYF.

The V gene is TRBV28, the J gene TRBJ2-4; no firm D call. The V end was cut by 3 bases, the J end by 0 bases, with 12 bases between. The germline V gene encodes CDR1 MDHEN and CDR2 SYDVKM. This CDR3 has 16 residues. The DNA for the CDR3 is TGTGCCAGCAGTTTCACCCTTTTCTTAGCCAAAAACATTCAGTACTTC. It translates to CASSFTLFLAKNIQYF.

This clonotype has just a few counts. The genes are TRBV4-3 and TRBJ2-7, with 14 bases aligning to TRBD2. CDR1 LGHNA and CDR2 YSLEER come from the germline V gene. CDR3 length: 16 amino acids. Trimming at V came to 4 bases and at J to 0 bases, leaving 2 bases not matched to a gene. CDR3 residues: CASSRGLAGGSYEQYF. As DNA, the CDR3 is TGCGCCAGCAGCCGAGGACTAGCGGGAGGCTCCTACGAGCAGTACTTC.

The chain couples TRBV27 to TRBJ2-1; 7 bases line up with TRBD2. The CDR3 sequence is 15 residues long. After removal of 0 bases from V and 4 bases from J, the junction contained 3 bases not matched to a gene. CDR1 is MNHEY, CDR2 SMNVEV, per germline (reference sequence). The CDR3 DNA sequence: TGTGCCAGCAGTTTATCTAGCGGGTTTTACAATGAGCAGTTCTTC. Translating gives CASSLSSGFYNEQFF.

The chain carries TRBV28 and TRBJ2-3; either TRBD1 or TRBD2 may supply D (6 bases each). This CDR3 region has 14 residues. V lost 3 bases and J lost 3, with 10 bases in between. Germline V gene sequence: CDR1 MDHEN, CDR2 SYDVKM. The CDR3: CASSFKGGTDTQYF. The CDR3 DNA follows: TGTGCCAGCAGTTTCAAAGGGGGGACAGATACGCAGTATTTT.

This clonotype was detected only once. The genes are TRBV7-2 and TRBJ2-2; D possibly corresponds to TRBD1 (5 bases). The length of the CDR3 is 14 residues. V was cut by 4 bases and J by 7 bases, with 13 bases left in between. Per the germline V gene, CDR1 is SGHTA and CDR2 is FQGNSA. The CDR3 DNA follows: TGTGCCAGCAGCTACGTCACGCAGGGCGGGGAGCTGTTTTTT. This codes for CASSYVTQGGELFF. The full variable domain, rest sourced from reference TRBV7-2 and TRBJ2-2, is GAGVSQSPSNKVTEKGKDVELRCDPISGHTALYWYRQSLGQGLEFLIYFQGNSAPDKSGLPSDRFSAERTGGSVSTLTIQRTQQEDSAVYLCASSYVTQGGELFFGEGSRLTVL.

J is TRBJ1-1 and V is TRBV5-1; 10 bases map to TRBD1. V was pared by 0 bases and J by 4 bases, with 6 bases of the junction left unmatched. Germline V gene lookup returns CDR1 SGHRS and CDR2 YFSETQ. CDR3 size: 16 residues. The CDR3 here is CASSLVGGTGVTEAFF. CDR3 DNA sequence: TGCGCCAGCAGCTTGGTTGGCGGGACAGGGGTCACTGAAGCTTTCTTT.

J is TRBJ1-1 and V is TRBV20-1; no definite D call. The CDR3 has 16 residues. Germline V CDR1 and CDR2: DFQATT, SNEGSKA (reference sequence). The V gene lost 0 bases and the J gene lost 0 bases, with 14 bases spanning the gap. Here the CDR3 reads CSARDTEDIMNTEAFF. In nucleotides, the CDR3 is TGCAGTGCTAGAGATACGGAAGACATAATGAACACTGAAGCTTTCTTT.

This clonotype was counted a single time. V usage is TRBV30 and J usage is TRBJ2-3; D gene uncertain. The CDR3 is 13 amino acids. Germline CDR1 and CDR2: GTSNPN and SVGIG (reference sequence). V lost 1 base, J lost 2 bases, and 7 bases lay in between. CDR3 region: CAWSETYTDTQYF. The CDR3, as DNA: TGTGCCTGGAGTGAGACCTACACAGATACGCAGTATTTT.

The chain couples TRBV12-5 to TRBJ2-1; 16 bases line up with TRBD2. Germline V CDR1 and CDR2: LGHNT, FRNRAP. V trimming: 0 bases; J trimming: 14 bases; junction bases outside the gene matches: 13. CDR3 length: 18 amino acids. The CDR3 region has the DNA TGTGCTAGTGGTTTGGTAGTCCCGGGGGGACTAGCGGGAGGGAGGGAGTTCTTC. Protein sequence: CASGLVVPGGLAGGREFF.

The sample holds many counts of this clonotype. In DNA, the CDR3 is TGCAGCGTTTTCCTAGCGGGAGACGGCTACAATGAGCAGTTCTTC. Its protein is CSVFLAGDGYNEQFF. The rearrangement links TRBV29-1 to TRBJ2-1, with 10 bases that match TRBD2. There are 15 residues in the CDR3. Germline loops: CDR1 SQVTM, CDR2 ANQGSEA. After removal of 5 bases from V and 3 bases from J, the junction contained 7 bases not matched to a gene.

The chain employs TRBV4-1 and TRBJ1-1; 10 bases align to TRBD1. This CDR3 has 14 amino acids. Losses at the gene ends were 3 bases for V and 4 bases for J; bases not matched to a gene: 2. The germline V gene has CDR1 MGHRA and CDR2 YSYEKL. DNA of the CDR3: TGCGCCAGCAGCCAGGGACAGGGGAGCACTGAAGCTTTCTTT. It is translated as CASSQGQGSTEAFF.

This chain joins TRBV15 and TRBJ2-3; D is ambiguous. This CDR3 has 14 amino acids. Trimming left V 8 bases short and J 3 bases short, with 15 bases between. Germline CDR1 is LNHNV and CDR2 is YYDKDF (reference sequence). CDR3 DNA: TGTGCCACCTCCGCAGGCAAGCAAACAGATACGCAGTATTTT. Amino acid sequence: CATSAGKQTDTQYF.

This rearrangement joins TRBV20-1 to TRBJ2-7; possibly TRBD1 or TRBD2 for D (5 bases each). V lost 7 bases to trimming and J lost 0 bases, with 16 bases between them. This CDR3 region has 14 residues. Germline-derived CDR1 and CDR2 are DFQATT and SNEGSKA (reference sequence). CDR3 nucleotides: TGCAGTGGCGACGCCAGGGAGAGCTCCTACGAGCAGTACTTC. Translation gives CSGDARESSYEQYF.

This clonotype came up a few times. This rearrangement joins TRBV20-1 to TRBJ2-3; 7 bases fit TRBD2. V lost 3 bases to trimming and J lost 5 bases; unmatched junction nucleotides: 5. The germline CDR1 and CDR2 sequences are DFQATT and SNEGSKA (reference sequence). The CDR3 runs to 13 residues. For the CDR3, the DNA is TGCAGTGCTAGGGCGGGAGCGGGAGATACGCAGTATTTT. This encodes CSARAGAGDTQYF.

This chain connects TRBV12-3 or TRBV12-4 to TRBJ1-6; a possible D gene is TRBD1 (6 bases). The CDR3 spans 13 residues. The V and J ends lost 5 bases and 8 bases respectively, with 10 bases between them. The CDR3 protein is CASSRGDDSPLHF. CDR3 nucleotide sequence: TGTGCCAGCAGTAGGGGGGATGATTCACCCCTCCACTTT.

The rearrangement joins TRBV7-2 to TRBJ2-1, with D perhaps TRBD1 (5 bases). Trimming cost V 6 bases and J 2 bases, with 20 bases left between them. CDR1 is SGHTA and CDR2 is FQGNSA in the germline V gene. This CDR3 is 17 amino acids long. The CDR3 DNA sequence: TGTGCCAGCAGATATGGGGCTGCAAGCGCCGCCTACAATGAGCAGTTCTTC. It translates to CASRYGAASAAYNEQFF.